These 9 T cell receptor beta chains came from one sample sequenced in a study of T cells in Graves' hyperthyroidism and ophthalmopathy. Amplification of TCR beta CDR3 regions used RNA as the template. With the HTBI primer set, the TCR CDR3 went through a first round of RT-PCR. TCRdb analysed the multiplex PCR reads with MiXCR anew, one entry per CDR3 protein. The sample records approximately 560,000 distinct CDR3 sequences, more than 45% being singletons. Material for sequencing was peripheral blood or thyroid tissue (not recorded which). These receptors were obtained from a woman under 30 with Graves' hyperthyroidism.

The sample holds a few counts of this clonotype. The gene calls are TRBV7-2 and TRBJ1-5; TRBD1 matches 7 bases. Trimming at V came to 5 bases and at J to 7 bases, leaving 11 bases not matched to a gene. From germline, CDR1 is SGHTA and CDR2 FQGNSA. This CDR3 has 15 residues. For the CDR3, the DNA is TGTGCCAGCAGCCCTGACAGGGCCCTGCGACAGCCCCAGCATTTT. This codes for CASSPDRALRQPQHF.

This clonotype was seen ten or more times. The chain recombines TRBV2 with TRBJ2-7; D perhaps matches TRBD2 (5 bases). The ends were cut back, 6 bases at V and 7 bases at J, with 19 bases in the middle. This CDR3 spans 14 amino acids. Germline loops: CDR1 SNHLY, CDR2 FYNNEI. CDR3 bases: TGTGCCAGCAGCCTCGAGGGCGTCCTCTTGGAGCAGTACTTC. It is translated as CASSLEGVLLEQYF.

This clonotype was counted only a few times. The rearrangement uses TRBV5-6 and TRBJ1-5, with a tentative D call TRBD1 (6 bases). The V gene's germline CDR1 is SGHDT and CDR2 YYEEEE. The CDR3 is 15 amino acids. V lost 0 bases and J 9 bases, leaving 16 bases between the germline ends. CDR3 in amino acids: CASSLVGQGNGPQHF. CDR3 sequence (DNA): TGTGCCAGCAGCTTGGTGGGCCAGGGGAACGGGCCCCAGCATTTT.

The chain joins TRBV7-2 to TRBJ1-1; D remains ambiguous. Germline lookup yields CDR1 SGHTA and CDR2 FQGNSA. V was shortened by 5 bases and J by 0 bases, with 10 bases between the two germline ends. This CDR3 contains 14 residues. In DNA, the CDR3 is TGTGCCAGCAGCCACCCCGGGGTGAACACTGAAGCTTTCTTT. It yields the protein CASSHPGVNTEAFF.

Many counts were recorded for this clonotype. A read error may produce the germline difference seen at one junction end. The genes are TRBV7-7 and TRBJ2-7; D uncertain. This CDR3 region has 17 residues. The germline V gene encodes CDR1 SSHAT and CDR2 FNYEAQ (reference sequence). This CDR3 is CASSSTDPPLGVYEQYF. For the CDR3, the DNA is TGTGCTAGCAGCTCAACGGACCCCCCTCTAGGCGTCTACGAGCAGTACTTC. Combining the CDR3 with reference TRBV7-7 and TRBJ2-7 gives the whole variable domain GAGVSQSPRYKVTKRGQDVTLRCDPISSHATLYWYQQALGQGPEFLTYFNYEAQPDKSGLPSDRFSAERPEGSISTLTIQRTEQRDSAMYRCASSSTDPPLGVYEQYFGPGTRLTVT.

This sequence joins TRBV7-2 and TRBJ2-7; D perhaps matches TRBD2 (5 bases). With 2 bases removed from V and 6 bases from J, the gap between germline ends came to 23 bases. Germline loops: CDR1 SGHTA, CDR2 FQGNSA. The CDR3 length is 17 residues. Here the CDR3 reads CASSLSRLTGTYGEQYF. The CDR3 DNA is TGTGCCAGCAGCTTATCTCGTCTGACGGGAACCTACGGCGAGCAGTACTTC.

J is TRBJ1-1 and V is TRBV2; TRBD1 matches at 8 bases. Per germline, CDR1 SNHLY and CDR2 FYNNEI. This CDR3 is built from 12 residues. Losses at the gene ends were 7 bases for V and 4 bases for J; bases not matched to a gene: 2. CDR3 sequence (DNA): TGTGCCAGCAAGGGACAGGCCACTGAAGCTTTCTTT. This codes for CASKGQATEAFF.

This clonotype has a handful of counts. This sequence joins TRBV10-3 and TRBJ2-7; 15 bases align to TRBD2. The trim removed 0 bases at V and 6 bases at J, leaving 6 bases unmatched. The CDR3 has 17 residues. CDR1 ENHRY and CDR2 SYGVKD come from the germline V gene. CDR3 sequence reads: CAISESRGLAGGSEQYF. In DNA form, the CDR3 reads TGTGCCATCAGTGAGTCCCGGGGACTAGCGGGAGGTTCCGAGCAGTACTTC.

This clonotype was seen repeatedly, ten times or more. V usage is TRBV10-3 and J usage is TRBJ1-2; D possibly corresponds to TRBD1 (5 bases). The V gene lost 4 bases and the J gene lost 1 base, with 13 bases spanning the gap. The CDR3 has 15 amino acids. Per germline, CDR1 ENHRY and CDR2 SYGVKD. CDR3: CAISGRRDDNYGYTF. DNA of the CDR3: TGTGCCATCAGTGGCCGTAGGGACGATAACTATGGCTACACCTTC.